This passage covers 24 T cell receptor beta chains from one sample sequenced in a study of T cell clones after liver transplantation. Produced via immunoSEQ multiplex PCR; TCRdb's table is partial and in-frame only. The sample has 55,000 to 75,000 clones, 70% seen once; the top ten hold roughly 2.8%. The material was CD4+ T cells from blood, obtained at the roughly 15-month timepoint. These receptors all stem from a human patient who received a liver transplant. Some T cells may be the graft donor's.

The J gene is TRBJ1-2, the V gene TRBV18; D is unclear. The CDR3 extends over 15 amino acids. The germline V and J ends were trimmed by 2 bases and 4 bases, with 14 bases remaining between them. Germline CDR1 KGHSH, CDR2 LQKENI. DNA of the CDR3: TGTGCCAGCTCACCAATCAAGGGAGATGCCTATGGCTACACCTTC. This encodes CASSPIKGDAYGYTF.

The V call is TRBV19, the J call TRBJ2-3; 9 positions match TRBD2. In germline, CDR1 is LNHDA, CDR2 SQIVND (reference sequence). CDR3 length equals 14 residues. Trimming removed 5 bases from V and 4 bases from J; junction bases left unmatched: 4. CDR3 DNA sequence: TGTGCCAGTAGTCCCTGGACTAGCGCAGATACGCAGTATTTT. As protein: CASSPWTSADTQYF.

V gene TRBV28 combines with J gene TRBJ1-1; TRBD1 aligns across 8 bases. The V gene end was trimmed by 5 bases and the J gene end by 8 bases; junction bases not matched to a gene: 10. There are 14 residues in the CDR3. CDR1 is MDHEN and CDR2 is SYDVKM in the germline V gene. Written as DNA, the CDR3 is TGTGCCAGCAGTCCCTGGACAGGGCTACGGGAAGCTTTCTTT. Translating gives CASSPWTGLREAFF.

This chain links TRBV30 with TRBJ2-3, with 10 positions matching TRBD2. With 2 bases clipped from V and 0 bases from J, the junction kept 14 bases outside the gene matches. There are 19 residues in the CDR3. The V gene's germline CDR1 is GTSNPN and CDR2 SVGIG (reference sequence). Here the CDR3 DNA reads TGTGCCTGGAGTCCGGGACACCTTAGCGGGAGGCTCAGCACAGATACGCAGTATTTT. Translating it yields CAWSPGHLSGRLSTDTQYF.

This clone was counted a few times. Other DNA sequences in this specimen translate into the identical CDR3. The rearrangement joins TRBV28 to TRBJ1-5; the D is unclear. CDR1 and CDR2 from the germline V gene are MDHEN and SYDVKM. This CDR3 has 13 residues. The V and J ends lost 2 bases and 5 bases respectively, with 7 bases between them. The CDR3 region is CASSLPGDQPQHF. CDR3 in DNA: TGTGCCAGCAGTTTACCAGGCGATCAGCCCCAGCATTTT.

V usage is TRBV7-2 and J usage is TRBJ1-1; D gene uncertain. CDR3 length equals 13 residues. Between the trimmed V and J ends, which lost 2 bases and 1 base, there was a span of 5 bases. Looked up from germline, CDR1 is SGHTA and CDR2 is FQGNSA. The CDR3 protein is CASSLYKNTEAFF. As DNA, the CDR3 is TGTGCCAGCAGCTTATATAAGAACACTGAAGCTTTCTTT.

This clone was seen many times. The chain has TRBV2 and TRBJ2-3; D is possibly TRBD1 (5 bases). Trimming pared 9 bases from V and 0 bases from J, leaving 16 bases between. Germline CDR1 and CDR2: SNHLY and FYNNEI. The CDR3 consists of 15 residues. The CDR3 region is CARGPGHSSTDTQYF. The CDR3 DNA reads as TGTGCCAGAGGGCCAGGGCATTCTAGCACAGATACGCAGTATTTT.

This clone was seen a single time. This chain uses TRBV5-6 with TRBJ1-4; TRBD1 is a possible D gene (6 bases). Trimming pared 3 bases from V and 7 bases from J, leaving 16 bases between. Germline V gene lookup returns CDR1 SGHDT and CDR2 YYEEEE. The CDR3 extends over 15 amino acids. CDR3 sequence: CASSWGASESEKLFF. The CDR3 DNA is TGTGCCAGCAGCTGGGGGGCATCCGAGAGTGAAAAACTGTTTTTT.

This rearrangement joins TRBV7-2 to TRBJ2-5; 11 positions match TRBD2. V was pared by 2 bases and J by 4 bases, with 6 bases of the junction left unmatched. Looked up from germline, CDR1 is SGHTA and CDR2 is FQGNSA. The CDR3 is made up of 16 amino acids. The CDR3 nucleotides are TGTGCCAGCAGCTTACGGACTAGCGGGTTCGGAGAGACCCAGTACTTC. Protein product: CASSLRTSGFGETQYF.

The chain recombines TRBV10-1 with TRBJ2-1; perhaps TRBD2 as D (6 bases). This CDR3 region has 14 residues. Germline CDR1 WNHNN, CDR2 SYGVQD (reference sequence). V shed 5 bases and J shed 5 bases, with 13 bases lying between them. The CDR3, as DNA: TGCGCCAGCAGTAAGGACTACGCAAACAATGAGCAGTTCTTC. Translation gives CASSKDYANNEQFF.

CDR3 residues: CASSLGRSGGYTF. In DNA, the CDR3 is TGCGCCAGCAGCTTGGGACGCTCGGGTGGCTACACCTTC. This chain joins TRBV5-1 and TRBJ1-2; D unclear. Germline V CDR1 and CDR2: SGHRS, YFSETQ. The CDR3 totals 13 residues. V lost 0 bases and J 7 bases, leaving 10 bases between the germline ends.

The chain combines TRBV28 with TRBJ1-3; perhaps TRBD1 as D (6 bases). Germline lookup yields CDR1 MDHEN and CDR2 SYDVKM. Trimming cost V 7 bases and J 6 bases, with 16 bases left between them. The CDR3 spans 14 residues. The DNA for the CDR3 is TGTGCCAGCAAGGGGGGAACCCTGATAAACACCATATATTTT. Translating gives CASKGGTLINTIYF.

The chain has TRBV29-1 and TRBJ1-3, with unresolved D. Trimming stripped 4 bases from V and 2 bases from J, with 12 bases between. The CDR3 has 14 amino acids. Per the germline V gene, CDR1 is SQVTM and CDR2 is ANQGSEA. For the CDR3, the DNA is TGCAGCGTTGGGTTGGGAATGGCTGGAAACACCATATATTTT. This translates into CSVGLGMAGNTIYF. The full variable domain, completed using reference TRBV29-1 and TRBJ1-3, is SAVISQKPSRDICQRGTSLTIQCQVDSQVTMMFWYRQQPGQSLTLIATANQGSEATYESGFVIDKFPISRPNLTFSTLTVSNMSPEDSSIYLCSVGLGMAGNTIYFGEGSWLTVV.

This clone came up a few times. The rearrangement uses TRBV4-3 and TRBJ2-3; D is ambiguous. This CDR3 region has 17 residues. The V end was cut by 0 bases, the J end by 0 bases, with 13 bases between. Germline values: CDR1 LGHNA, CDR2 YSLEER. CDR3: CASSQDIRATSTDTQYF. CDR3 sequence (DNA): TGCGCCAGCAGCCAAGATATACGGGCGACTAGCACAGATACGCAGTATTTT.

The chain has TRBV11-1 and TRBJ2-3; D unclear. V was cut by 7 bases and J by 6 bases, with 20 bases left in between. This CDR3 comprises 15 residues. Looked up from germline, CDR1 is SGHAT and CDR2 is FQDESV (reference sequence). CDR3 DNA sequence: TGTGCCAGCAACGCAAACAACGCCTCAACGGATACGCAGTATTTT. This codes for CASNANNASTDTQYF.

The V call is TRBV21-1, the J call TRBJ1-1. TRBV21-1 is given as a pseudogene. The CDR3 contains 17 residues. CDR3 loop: CASSKEGSGGGYTEAFF. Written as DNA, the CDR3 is TGTGCCAGCAGCAAAGAGGGGTCAGGAGGTGGCTACACTGAAGCTTTCTTT.

The CDR3 region is CASSLALTEAFF. The DNA for the CDR3 is TGTGCCAGCAGCTTAGCCCTCACTGAAGCTTTCTTT. This rearrangement joins TRBV5-6 to TRBJ1-1; D not certain. The V gene lost 2 bases and the J gene lost 4 bases, with 6 bases spanning the gap. This CDR3 has 12 residues. CDR1 and CDR2 (germline): SGHDT, YYEEEE.

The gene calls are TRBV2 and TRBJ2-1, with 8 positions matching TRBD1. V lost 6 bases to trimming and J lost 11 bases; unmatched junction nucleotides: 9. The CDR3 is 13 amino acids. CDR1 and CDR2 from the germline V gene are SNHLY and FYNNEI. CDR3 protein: CASSQDRVSKQFF. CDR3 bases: TGTGCCAGCAGCCAGGACAGGGTCAGTAAGCAGTTCTTC.

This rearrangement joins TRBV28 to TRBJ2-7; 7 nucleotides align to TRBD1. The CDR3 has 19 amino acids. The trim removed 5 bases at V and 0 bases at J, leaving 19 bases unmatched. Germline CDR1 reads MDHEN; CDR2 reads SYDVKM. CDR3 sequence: CASSPPLIRGQRSSYEQYF. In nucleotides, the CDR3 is TGTGCCAGCAGTCCCCCCCTAATACGGGGACAGCGAAGCTCCTACGAGCAGTACTTC.

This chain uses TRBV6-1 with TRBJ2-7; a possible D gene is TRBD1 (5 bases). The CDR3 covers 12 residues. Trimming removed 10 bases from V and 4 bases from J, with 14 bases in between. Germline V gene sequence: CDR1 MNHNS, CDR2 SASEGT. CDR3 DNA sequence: TGTGCCACCCCGACAGTGGAGTACGAGCAGTACGTC. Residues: CATPTVEYEQYV.

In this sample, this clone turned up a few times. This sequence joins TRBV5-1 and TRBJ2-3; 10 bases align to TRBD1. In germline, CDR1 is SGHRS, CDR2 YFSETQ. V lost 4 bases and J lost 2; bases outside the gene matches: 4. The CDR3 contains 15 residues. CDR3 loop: CASSQDRGTTDTQYF. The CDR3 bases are TGCGCCAGCAGCCAGGACAGGGGGACCACAGATACGCAGTATTTT.

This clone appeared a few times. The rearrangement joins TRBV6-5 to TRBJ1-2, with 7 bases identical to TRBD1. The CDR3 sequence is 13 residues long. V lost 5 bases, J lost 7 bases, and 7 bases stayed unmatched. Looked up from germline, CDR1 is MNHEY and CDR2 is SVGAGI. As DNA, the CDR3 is TGTGCCAGCAGTGAAATGACAGGGTTTGGCTACACCTTC. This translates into CASSEMTGFGYTF.

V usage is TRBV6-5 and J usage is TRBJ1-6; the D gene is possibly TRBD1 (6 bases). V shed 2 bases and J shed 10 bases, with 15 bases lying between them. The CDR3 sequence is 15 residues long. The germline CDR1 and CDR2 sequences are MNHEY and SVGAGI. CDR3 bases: TGTGCCAGCAGTTACGAGGGGGGAATAGGGTCACCCCTCCACTTT. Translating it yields CASSYEGGIGSPLHF.

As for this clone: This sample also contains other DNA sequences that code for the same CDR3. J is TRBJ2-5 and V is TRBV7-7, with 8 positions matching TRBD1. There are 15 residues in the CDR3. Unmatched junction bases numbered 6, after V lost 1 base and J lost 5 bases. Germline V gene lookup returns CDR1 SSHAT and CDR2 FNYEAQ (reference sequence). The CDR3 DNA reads TGTGCCAGCAGCTTAGATGGACAGGGTGGGGAGACCCAGTACTTC. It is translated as CASSLDGQGGETQYF.